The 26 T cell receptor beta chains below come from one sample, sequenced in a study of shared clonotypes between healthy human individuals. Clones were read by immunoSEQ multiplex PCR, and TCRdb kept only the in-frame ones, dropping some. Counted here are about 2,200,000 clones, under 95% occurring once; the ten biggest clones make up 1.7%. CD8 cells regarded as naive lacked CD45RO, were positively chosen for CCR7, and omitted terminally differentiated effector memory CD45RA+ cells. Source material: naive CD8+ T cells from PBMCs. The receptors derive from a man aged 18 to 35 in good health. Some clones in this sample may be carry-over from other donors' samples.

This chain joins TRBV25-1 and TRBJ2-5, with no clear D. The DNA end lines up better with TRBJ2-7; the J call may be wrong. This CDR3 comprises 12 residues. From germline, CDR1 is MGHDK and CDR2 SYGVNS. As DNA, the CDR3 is TGTGCCAGCAGTTATGGGGTTAGCGAGCAGTACTTC. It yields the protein CASSYGVSEQYF.

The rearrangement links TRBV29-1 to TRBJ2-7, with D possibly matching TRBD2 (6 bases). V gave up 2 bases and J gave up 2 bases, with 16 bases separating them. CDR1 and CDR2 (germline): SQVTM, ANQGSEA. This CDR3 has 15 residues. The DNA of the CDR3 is TGCAGCGTTGAACCGGCGGGGACCTACCCCTACGAGCAGTACTTC. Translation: CSVEPAGTYPYEQYF.

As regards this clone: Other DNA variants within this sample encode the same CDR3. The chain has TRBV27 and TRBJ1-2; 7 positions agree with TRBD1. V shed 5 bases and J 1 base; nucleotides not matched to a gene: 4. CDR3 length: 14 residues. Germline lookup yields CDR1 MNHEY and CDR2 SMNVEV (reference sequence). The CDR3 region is CASSPRDSNYGYTF. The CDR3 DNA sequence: TGTGCCAGCAGTCCCCGGGACAGTAACTATGGCTACACCTTC.

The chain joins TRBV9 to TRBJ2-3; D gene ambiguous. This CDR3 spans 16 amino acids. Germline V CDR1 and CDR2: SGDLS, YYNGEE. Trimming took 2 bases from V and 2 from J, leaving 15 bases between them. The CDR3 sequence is CASSVYGRSNTDTQYF. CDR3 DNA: TGTGCCAGCAGCGTGTATGGCAGATCAAACACAGATACGCAGTATTTT. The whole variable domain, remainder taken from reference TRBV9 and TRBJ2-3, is DSGVTQTPKHLITATGQRVTLRCSPRSGDLSVYWYQQSLDQGLQFLIQYYNGEERAKGNILERFSAQQFPDLHSELNLSSLELGDSALYFCASSVYGRSNTDTQYFGPGTRLTVL.

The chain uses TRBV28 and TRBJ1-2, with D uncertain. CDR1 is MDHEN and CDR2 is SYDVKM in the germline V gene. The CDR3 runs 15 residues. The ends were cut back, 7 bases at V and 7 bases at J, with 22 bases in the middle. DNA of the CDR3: TGTGCCAGCACCCAGCACCGTTCGCGGGGTCTTGGCTACACCTTC. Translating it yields CASTQHRSRGLGYTF.

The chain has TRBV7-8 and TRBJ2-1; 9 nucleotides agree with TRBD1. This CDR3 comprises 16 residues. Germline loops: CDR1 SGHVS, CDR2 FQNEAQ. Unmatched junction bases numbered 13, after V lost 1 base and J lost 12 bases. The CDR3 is CASSLVGGQGLFLQFF. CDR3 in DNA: TGTGCCAGCAGCTTAGTTGGCGGACAGGGGCTATTTTTGCAGTTCTTC.

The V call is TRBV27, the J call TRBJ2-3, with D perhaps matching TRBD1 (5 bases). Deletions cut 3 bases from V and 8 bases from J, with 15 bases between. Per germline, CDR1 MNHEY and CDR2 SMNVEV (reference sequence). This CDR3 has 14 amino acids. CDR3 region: CASSFRVTPGTQYF. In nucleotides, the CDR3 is TGTGCCAGCAGTTTCAGGGTCACCCCGGGTACGCAGTATTTT.

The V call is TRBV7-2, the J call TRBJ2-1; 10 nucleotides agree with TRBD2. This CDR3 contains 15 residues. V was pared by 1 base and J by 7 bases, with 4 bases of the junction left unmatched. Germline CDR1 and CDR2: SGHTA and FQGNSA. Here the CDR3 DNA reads TGTGCCAGCAGCTTAGTTCGAGCGGGAGGGAATGAGCAGTTCTTC. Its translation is CASSLVRAGGNEQFF.

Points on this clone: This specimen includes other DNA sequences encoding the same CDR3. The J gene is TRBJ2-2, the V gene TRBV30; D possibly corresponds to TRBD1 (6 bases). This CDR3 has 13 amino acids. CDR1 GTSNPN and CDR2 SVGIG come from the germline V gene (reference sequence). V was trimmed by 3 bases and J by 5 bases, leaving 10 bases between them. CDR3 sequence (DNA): TGTGCCTGGAGCGTAACAGGGACCGGGGAGCTGTTTTTT. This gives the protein CAWSVTGTGELFF.

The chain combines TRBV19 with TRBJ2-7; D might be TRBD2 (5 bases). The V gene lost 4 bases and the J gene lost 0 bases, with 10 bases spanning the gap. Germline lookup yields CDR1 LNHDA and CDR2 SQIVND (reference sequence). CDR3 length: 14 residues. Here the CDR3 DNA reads TGTGCCAGTAGTAGAGCGGACTCCTCCTACGAGCAGTACTTC. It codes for CASSRADSSYEQYF.

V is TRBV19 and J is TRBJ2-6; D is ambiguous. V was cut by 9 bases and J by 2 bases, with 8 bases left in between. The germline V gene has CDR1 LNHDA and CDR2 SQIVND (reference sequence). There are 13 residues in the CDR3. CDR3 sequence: CARRDTGANVLTF. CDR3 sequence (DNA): TGTGCCAGACGAGACACTGGGGCCAACGTCCTGACTTTC.

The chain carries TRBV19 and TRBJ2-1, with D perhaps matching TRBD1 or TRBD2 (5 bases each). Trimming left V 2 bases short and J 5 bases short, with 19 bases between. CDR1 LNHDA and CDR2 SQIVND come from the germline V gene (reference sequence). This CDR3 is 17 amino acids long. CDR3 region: CASSITIGREKDNEQFF. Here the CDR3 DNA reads TGTGCCAGTAGTATAACGATTGGCAGGGAGAAGGACAATGAGCAGTTCTTC.

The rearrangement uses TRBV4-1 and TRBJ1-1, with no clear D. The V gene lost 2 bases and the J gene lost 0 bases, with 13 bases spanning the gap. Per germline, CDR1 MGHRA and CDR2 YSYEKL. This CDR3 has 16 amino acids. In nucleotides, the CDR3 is TGCGCCAGCAGCCAAAAAGAGCCACCTATGAACACTGAAGCTTTCTTT. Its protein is CASSQKEPPMNTEAFF.

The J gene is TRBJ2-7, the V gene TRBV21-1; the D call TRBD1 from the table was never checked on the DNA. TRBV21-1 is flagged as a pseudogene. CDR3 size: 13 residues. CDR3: CASSNGTSYEQYF. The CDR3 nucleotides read TGTGCCAGCAGCAATGGCACATCCTACGAGCAGTACTTC.

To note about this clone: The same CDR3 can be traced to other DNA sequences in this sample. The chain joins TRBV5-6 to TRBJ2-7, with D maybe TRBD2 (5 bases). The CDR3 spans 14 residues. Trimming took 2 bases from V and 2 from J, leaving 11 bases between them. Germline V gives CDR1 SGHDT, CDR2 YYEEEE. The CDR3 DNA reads TGTGCCAGCAGCTTCGCGGGTACGACCTACGAGCAGTACTTC. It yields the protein CASSFAGTTYEQYF.

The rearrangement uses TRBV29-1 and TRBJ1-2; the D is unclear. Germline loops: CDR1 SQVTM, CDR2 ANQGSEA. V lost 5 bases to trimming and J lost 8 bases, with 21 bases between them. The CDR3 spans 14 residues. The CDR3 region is CSVLEVDYMWGYTF. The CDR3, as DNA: TGCAGCGTTCTGGAGGTGGACTATATGTGGGGCTACACCTTC.

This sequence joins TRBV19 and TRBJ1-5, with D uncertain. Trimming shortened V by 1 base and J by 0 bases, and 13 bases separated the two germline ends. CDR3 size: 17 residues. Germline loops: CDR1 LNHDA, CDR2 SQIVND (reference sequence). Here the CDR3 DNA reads TGTGCCAGTAGTATAGTGGTCGGGATCGCTAGCAATCAGCCCCAGCATTTT. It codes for CASSIVVGIASNQPQHF. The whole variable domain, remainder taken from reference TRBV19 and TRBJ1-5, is DGGITQSPKYLFRKEGQNVTLSCEQNLNHDAMYWYRQDPGQGLRLIYYSQIVNDFQKGDIAEGYSVSREKKESFPLTVTSAQKNPTAFYLCASSIVVGIASNQPQHFGDGTRLSIL.

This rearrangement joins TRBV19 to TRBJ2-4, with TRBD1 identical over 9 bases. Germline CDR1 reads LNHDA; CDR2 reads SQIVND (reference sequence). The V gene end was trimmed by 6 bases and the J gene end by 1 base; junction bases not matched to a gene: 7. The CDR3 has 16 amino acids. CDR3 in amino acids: CASRPQGAPAKNIQYF. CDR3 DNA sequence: TGTGCCAGTAGACCACAGGGGGCGCCGGCCAAAAACATTCAGTACTTC.

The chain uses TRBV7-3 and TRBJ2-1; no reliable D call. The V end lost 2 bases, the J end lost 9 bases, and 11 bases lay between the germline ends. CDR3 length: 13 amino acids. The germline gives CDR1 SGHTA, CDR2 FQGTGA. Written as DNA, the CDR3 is TGTGCCAGCAGCTTAGTAGGTAGAGGTGAGCAGTTCTTC. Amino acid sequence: CASSLVGRGEQFF.

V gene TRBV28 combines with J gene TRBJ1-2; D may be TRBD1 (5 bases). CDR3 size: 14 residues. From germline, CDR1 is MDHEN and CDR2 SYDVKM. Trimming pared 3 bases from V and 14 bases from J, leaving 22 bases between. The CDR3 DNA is TGTGCCAGCAGTTTGGAGGCGGGACTATGGCTACATACCTTC. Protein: CASSLEAGLWLHTF.

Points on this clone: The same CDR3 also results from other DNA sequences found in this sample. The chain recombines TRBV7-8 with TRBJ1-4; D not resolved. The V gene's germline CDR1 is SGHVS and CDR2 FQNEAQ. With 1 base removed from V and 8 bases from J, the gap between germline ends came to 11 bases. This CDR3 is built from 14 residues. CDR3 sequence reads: CASSLVVGGEKLFF. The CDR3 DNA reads TGTGCCAGCAGCTTAGTTGTTGGAGGAGAAAAACTGTTTTTT.

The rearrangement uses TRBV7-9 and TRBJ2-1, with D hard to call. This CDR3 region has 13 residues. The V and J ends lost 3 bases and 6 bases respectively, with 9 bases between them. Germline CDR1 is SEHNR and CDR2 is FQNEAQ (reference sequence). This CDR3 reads CASSFPVSNEQFF. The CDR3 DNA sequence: TGTGCCAGCAGCTTTCCTGTGAGCAATGAGCAGTTCTTC.

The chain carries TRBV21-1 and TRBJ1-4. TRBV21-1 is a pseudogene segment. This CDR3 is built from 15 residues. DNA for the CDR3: TGTGCCAGCAGCAAAAGGGTTGCAACTAATGAAAAACTGTTTTTT. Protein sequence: CASSKRVATNEKLFF.

CDR3 coding DNA: TGTGCCAGCAGCCGGCGGGAGAAGAAATACGAGCAGTACTTC. Translation gives CASSRREKKYEQYF. The V call is TRBV7-3, the J call TRBJ2-7; 7 nucleotides line up with TRBD2. CDR1 and CDR2 from the germline V gene are SGHTA and FQGTGA. V lost 5 bases to trimming and J lost 4 bases; unmatched junction nucleotides: 8. The CDR3 length is 14 residues.

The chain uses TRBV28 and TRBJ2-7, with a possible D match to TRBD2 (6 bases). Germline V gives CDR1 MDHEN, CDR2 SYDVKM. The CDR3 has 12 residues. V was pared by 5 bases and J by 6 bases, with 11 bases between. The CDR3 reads CASSEEGSEQYF. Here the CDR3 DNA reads TGTGCCAGCAGTGAGGAGGGAAGCGAGCAGTACTTC.

This chain's CDR3 is CASSWTAGHAYGYTF. CDR3 DNA sequence: TGTGCCAGCAGTTGGACGGCGGGGCACGCCTATGGCTACACCTTC. The V call is TRBV11-2, the J call TRBJ1-2; D perhaps matches TRBD1 (5 bases). The CDR3 consists of 15 residues. Trimming took 6 bases from V and 4 from J, leaving 18 bases between them. CDR1 SGHAT and CDR2 FQNNGV come from the germline V gene.